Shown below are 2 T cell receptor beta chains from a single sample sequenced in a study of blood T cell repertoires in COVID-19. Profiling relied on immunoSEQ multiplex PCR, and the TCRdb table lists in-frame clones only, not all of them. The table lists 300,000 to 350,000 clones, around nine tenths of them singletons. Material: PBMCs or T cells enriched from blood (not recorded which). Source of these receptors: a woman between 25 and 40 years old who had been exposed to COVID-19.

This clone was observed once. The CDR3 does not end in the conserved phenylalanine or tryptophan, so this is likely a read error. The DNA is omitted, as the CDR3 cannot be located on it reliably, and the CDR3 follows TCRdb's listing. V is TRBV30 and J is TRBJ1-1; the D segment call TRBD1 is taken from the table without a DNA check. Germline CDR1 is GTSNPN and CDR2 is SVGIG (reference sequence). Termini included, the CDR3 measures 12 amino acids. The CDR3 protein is CAWSVKGWLSQI.

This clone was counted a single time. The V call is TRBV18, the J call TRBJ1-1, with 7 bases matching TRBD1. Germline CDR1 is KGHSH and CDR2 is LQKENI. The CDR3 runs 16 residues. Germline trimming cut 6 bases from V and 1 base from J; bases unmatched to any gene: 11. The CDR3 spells CASSHLEQGPNTEAFF. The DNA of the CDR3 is TGTGCCAGCTCCCACTTGGAACAGGGGCCGAACACTGAAGCTTTCTTT.